The rows below give T cell receptor beta chains drawn from one sample of a study of blood T cell repertoires in COVID-19. Method: immunoSEQ multiplex PCR; TCRdb's copy keeps in-frame clones and lacks some. The sample shows about 230,000 clones, around 84% of them seen only once. Sequenced input: peripheral blood. These receptors were obtained from a man aged 45-60 years with COVID-19, enrolled during active disease. The CDR3 runs from the conserved cysteine through the conserved F or W. D genes are given only for firm matches. Some rows have no size entry. The others give once, few or many, or a class for an expanded clone.

-	TRBD2	TRBV6-2/TRBV6-3	TRBJ2-5	TGTGCCAGCAGTGAGAGACGGGGGGGCGCGGAGACCCAGTACTTC	CASSERRGGAETQYF
-	-	TRBV5-4	TRBJ2-5	TGTGCCAGCAGCTTACAACAGGGATCTTTCGAGACCCAGTACTTC	CASSLQQGSFETQYF
-	-	TRBV7-2	TRBJ1-5	TGTGCCAGCAGCTTAGCGTGGGCTCAGCCCCAGCATTTT	CASSLAWAQPQHF
-	-	TRBV30	TRBJ2-7	TGTGCCTGGAGTGGGTTCCAGGTCTACGAGCAGTACTTC	CAWSGFQVYEQYF
-	TRBD2	TRBV2	TRBJ2-7	TGTGCCAGCAGTGTGGGAACACCGGGGGGGAACTACGAGCAGTACTTC	CASSVGTPGGNYEQYF
-	TRBD1	TRBV7-6	TRBJ2-7	TGTGCCAGCAGCTTAAAATCCACAGGGGCCCACGAGCAGTACTTC	CASSLKSTGAHEQYF
-	TRBD1	TRBV7-9	TRBJ1-5	TGTGCCAGCAGCCCCCGAGGACAGGGGAGAAGCAATCAGCCCCAGCATTTT	CASSPRGQGRSNQPQHF
-	TRBD2	TRBV6-2/TRBV6-3	TRBJ2-7	TGTGCCAGCAGTTACTCGGGGCGGGGGGCTTCCTACGAGCAGTACTTC	CASSYSGRGASYEQYF
-	-	TRBV6-5	TRBJ2-1	TGTGCCAGCAGTTACTCGTGGGGGGAAAGGCGCGCTGAGCAGTTCTTC	CASSYSWGERRAEQFF
-	TRBD1	TRBV18	TRBJ2-3	TGTGCCAGCTCACCAGGGACAGGGAACACAGATACGCAGTATTTT	CASSPGTGNTDTQYF
-	-	TRBV14	TRBJ1-2	TGTGCCAGCAGCCAAGATAGGGGGTATGGCTACACCTTC	CASSQDRGYGYTF
once	TRBD1	TRBV6-5	TRBJ1-2	TGTGCCAGCTTAGGGACAGGGGGCGCCTATGGCTACACCTTC	CASLGTGGAYGYTF
-	TRBD1	TRBV5-8	TRBJ1-2	TGTGCCAGTCACGTTCGACAGGGCCCGCGCTATGGCTACACCTTC	CASHVRQGPRYGYTF
-	TRBD1	TRBV15	TRBJ1-4	TGTGCCACCAGCCGGGACAGGGGAACTAATGAAAAACTGTTTTTT	CATSRDRGTNEKLFF
-	TRBD1	TRBV7-8	TRBJ1-4	TGTGCCAGCAGCTTAGACCGACAGGGGTGGTTTGCTAATGAAAAACTGTTTTTT	CASSLDRQGWFANEKLFF
-	-	TRBV6-2/TRBV6-3	TRBJ1-5	TGTGCCAGCAGCCCATCCCGGTGGCAGCCCCAGCATTTT	CASSPSRWQPQHF
-	TRBD1	TRBV2	TRBJ2-5	TGTGCCAGCAGTGAATCCCACACAGGGGGACAAGAGACCCAGTACTTC	CASSESHTGGQETQYF
-	-	TRBV5-4	TRBJ1-1	TGTGCCAGCAGCGAGGCCGGAGGAGCGAACACTGAAGCTTTCTTT	CASSEAGGANTEAFF
-	TRBD2	TRBV25-1	TRBJ2-1	TGTGCCAGCAGTGAATTTTTTGTAGCGGGAAAAGGGAATGAGCAGTTCTTC	CASSEFFVAGKGNEQFF
once	TRBD1	TRBV6-2/TRBV6-3	TRBJ2-7	TGTGCCAGCAGTTATTTCGGACAGGGGACGTCCTACGAGCAGTACTTC	CASSYFGQGTSYEQYF
-	-	TRBV11-2	TRBJ1-5	TGTGCCAGCAGCTTATCGAGAGGGGGATCCGGTCAGCCCCAGCATTTT	CASSLSRGGSGQPQHF
-	TRBD1	TRBV27	TRBJ1-6	TGTGCCAGCAGTCTCCGACAGGGGCACATGCAAAATTCACCCCTCCACTTT	CASSLRQGHMQNSPLHF
-	-	TRBV2	TRBJ2-2	TGTGCCAGCAGTGAAGTGGGGGGTAACACCGGGGAGCTGTTTTTT	CASSEVGGNTGELFF
-	TRBD1	TRBV19	TRBJ1-5	TGTGCCAGTAGTAGACTGGGGACAGGGAGCAATCAGCCCCAGCATTTT	CASSRLGTGSNQPQHF
few	TRBD1	TRBV2	TRBJ1-1	TGTGCCAGCAGTCTAGGGACAGATGAAGCTTTCTTT	CASSLGTDEAFF
-	TRBD2	TRBV25-1	TRBJ2-2	TGTGCCACCAGGCTAACAGGAGCGGGGAGGAACACCGGGGAGCTGTTTTTT	CATRLTGAGRNTGELFF
-	-	TRBV12-5	TRBJ2-7	TGTGCTAGTGGCCTCTCTTCCACTCTCTTCGAGCAGTACTTC	CASGLSSTLFEQYF
-	TRBD1	TRBV7-8	TRBJ1-2	TGTGCCAGCAGCTTACTCGGACAGGGGAATGGCTACACCTTC	CASSLLGQGNGYTF
-	TRBD1	TRBV5-1	TRBJ2-3	TGCGCCAGCAGCACAGGGACAGGGGCTAGCACAGATACGCAGTATTTT	CASSTGTGASTDTQYF
-	TRBD2	TRBV6-1	TRBJ2-2	TGTGCCAGCAGTGAGGGACTAGCGGTCACCGGGGAGCTGTTTTTT	CASSEGLAVTGELFF
-	TRBD2	TRBV10-3	TRBJ2-7	TGTGCCATCACCCCGTCTAGCGGGAATTACGAGCAGTACTTC	CAITPSSGNYEQYF
few	TRBD1	TRBV10-3	TRBJ2-1	TGTGCCATCAGTGAGTCGGACAGGGGGAGCTACAATGAGCAGTTCTTC	CAISESDRGSYNEQFF
-	-	TRBV6-2/TRBV6-3	TRBJ1-1	TGTGCCAGCAGTACCAATAGACGGAGGGAATTCTTT	CASSTNRRREFF
-	-	TRBV9	TRBJ2-3	TGTGCCAGCAGCGAGCGGGACAGGCCCAGCCATACGCAGTATTTT	CASSERDRPSHTQYF
once	TRBD1	TRBV27	TRBJ2-5	TGTGCCAGCAGTTCCGACAGGGGACACGCGGCCCAGTACTTC	CASSSDRGHAAQYF
few	-	TRBV5-8	TRBJ1-5	TGTGCCAGCAGCTCTAGACAGCCCCATAGCAATCAGCCCCAGCATTTT	CASSSRQPHSNQPQHF
-	-	TRBV4-2	TRBJ1-1	TGTGCCAGCAGCCAAGATTCCGGGGGGACCAAATACACTGAAGCTTTCTTT	CASSQDSGGTKYTEAFF
-	-	TRBV6-5	TRBJ1-4	TGTGCCAGCAGTTACTCCGTCCAGGAAAAACTGTTTTTT	CASSYSVQEKLFF
once	-	TRBV9	TRBJ1-5	TGTGCCAGCAGCGTAGGTGACGGAGGGGATCAGCCCCAGCATTTT	CASSVGDGGDQPQHF
-	TRBD1	TRBV30	TRBJ1-2	TGTGCCTGGAGTGAGAATGGACAGGGGCCTACTAGGGGCTACACCTTC	CAWSENGQGPTRGYTF
-	TRBD2	TRBV18	TRBJ2-1	TGTGCCAGCTCACCGGTTCTAGCGGGAGGCCGGTTCTACAATGAGCAGTTCTTC	CASSPVLAGGRFYNEQFF